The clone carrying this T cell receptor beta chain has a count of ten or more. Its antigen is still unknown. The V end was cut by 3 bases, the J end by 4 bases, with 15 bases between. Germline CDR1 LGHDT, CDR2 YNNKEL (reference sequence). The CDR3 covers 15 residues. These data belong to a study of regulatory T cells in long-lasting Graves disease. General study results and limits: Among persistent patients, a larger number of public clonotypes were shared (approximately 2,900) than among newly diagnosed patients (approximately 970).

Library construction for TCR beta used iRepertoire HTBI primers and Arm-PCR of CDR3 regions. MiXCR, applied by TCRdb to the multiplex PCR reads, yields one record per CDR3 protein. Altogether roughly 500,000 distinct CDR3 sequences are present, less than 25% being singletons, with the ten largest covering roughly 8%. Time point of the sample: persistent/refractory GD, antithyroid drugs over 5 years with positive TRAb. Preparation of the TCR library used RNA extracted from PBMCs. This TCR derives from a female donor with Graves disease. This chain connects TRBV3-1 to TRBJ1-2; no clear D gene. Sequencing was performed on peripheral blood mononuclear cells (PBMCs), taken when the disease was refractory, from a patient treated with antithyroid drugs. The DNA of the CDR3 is TGTGCCAGCAGCCAGTTCTCGGGTTTTGGCTATGGCTACACCTTC. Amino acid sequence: CASSQFSGFGYGYTF.